This entry describes one T cell receptor beta chain. RNA amounts of about 0.45 to 1 ug underwent reverse transcription with random hexamers. Each CDR3 protein is one row after TCRdb ran MiXCR on the immunoSEQ multiplex PCR reads. The sample records some 450,000 distinct CDR3 sequences, more than 80% being singletons. The data were obtained in a study of CD8 T cells in Susac syndrome. The sequenced sample was CD8+ T cells from PBMCs. The clonotype comes from a human donor with multiple sclerosis.

CDR3: CASSFGGSYNSPLHF. The CDR3 DNA reads as TGTGCCAGCAGTTTTGGGGGCTCCTATAATTCACCCCTCCACTTT. The chain combines TRBV28 with TRBJ1-6, with D tentatively TRBD1 (5 bases). The CDR3 is made up of 15 amino acids. V lost 3 bases and J lost 0, with 6 bases in between. Germline V lookup: CDR1 MDHEN, CDR2 SYDVKM.